Here is one T cell receptor beta chain with its context. TCRdb's copy holds only in-frame clones and misses some; the assay was immunoSEQ multiplex PCR. The profile shows about 210,000 clones, over 70% of them singletons. This sample was taken from a study of blood T cell repertoires in COVID-19. The sequence was collected from a man aged 50-59 years with active or convalescent COVID-19. Sequenced input: peripheral blood.

The CDR3 DNA reads TGTGCCTGGGGGGGACAGGGGTATGAAGGCTACACCTTC. Translating gives CAWGGQGYEGYTF. This rearrangement joins TRBV30 to TRBJ1-2; 10 nucleotides align to TRBD1. The CDR3 is 13 residues long. CDR1 and CDR2 from the germline V gene are GTSNPN and SVGIG (reference sequence). V lost 5 bases and J lost 8; bases outside the gene matches: 8.